What follows are 11 T cell receptor beta chains derived from one specimen sequenced in a study of vaccination and CD4 T cells after COVID-19. No antigens are known for them. The Oncomine TCR Beta short-read assay was applied to DNA of cultured CD4+ T cells. TCRdb called the PCR reads again in MiXCR, with one record for every CDR3 protein. The data contain fewer than 15,000 distinct CDR3 sequences, around 38% of them singletons. Treatment meaning: roughly 10-day PBMC culture with coronavirus spike peptide pools or control peptides (ViraFEST assay). The specimen sequenced was CD4+ T cells from blood, cultured in vitro. Receptor source: a human donor who had recovered from COVID-19.

The V gene is TRBV10-3, the J gene TRBJ1-1; 7 bases fit TRBD1. The junction had 4 bases not matched to a gene; V was cut back by 5 bases and J by 1 base. This CDR3 has 14 residues. CDR1 and CDR2 from the germline V gene are ENHRY and SYGVKD. The CDR3 nucleotides read TGTGCCATCAGTAACGACAGGGCGAACACTGAAGCTTTCTTT. It yields the protein CAISNDRANTEAFF.

The V gene is TRBV5-1, the J gene TRBJ2-5; no clear D gene. This CDR3 is built from 14 residues. Trimming shortened V by 0 bases and J by 1 base, and 7 bases separated the two germline ends. The germline V gene encodes CDR1 SGHRS and CDR2 YFSETQ. The CDR3 loop is CASSLGGPQETQYF. CDR3 in DNA: TGCGCCAGCAGCTTGGGAGGACCCCAAGAGACCCAGTACTTC.

This chain connects TRBV10-2 to TRBJ1-6; 11 bases match TRBD1. CDR1 WSHSY and CDR2 SAAADI come from the germline V gene. The ends lost 5 bases at V and 5 bases at J; junction bases unmatched: 8. This CDR3 is 17 amino acids long. CDR3 in amino acids: CASSPGQGVGNNSPLHF. In nucleotides, the CDR3 is TGCGCCAGCAGTCCGGGACAGGGGGTTGGGAATAATTCACCCCTCCACTTT.

This chain uses TRBV27 with TRBJ2-7; the match to TRBD1 covers 8 bases. V gave up 0 bases and J gave up 6 bases; unmatched junction bases: 10. The germline V gene encodes CDR1 MNHEY and CDR2 SMNVEV (reference sequence). The CDR3 has 16 amino acids. The CDR3 region is CASSLSLAGGGSEQYF. The CDR3 DNA reads TGTGCCAGCAGTTTATCGTTGGCAGGGGGCGGTTCCGAGCAGTACTTC.

This clonotype was found a few times. The gene calls are TRBV7-7 and TRBJ2-3; the match to TRBD2 covers 14 bases. Germline CDR1 SSHAT, CDR2 FNYEAQ (reference sequence). This CDR3 is built from 16 residues. V shed 5 bases and J 2 bases; nucleotides not matched to a gene: 3. The CDR3 protein is CASSLGLAGVTDTQYF. The CDR3 nucleotides are TGTGCCAGCAGCCTGGGACTAGCGGGAGTCACAGATACGCAGTATTTT.

The V gene is TRBV6-1, the J gene TRBJ2-5; the match to TRBD2 covers 8 bases. This CDR3 region has 16 residues. CDR1 MNHNS and CDR2 SASEGT come from the germline V gene. V shed 6 bases and J 5 bases; nucleotides not matched to a gene: 14. Here the CDR3 reads CASRHSGTRDGETQYF. The CDR3 DNA reads TGTGCCAGCAGACATTCCGGGACTAGAGATGGCGAGACCCAGTACTTC.

This clonotype turned up a few times. The CDR3 reads CASSFGGQNNQPQHF. CDR3 bases: TGTGCCAGCAGCTTCGGGGGACAGAACAATCAGCCCCAGCATTTT. The J gene is TRBJ1-5, the V gene TRBV11-2; 7 positions match TRBD1. The germline gives CDR1 SGHAT, CDR2 FQNNGV. The CDR3 is 15 amino acids. Trimming cost V 3 bases and J 3 bases; bases outside gene matches: 5. The full variable domain, completed using reference TRBV11-2 and TRBJ1-5, is EAGVAQSPRYKIIEKRQSVAFWCNPISGHATLYWYQQILGQGPKLLIQFQNNGVVDDSQLPKDRFSAERLKGVDSTLKIQPAKLEDSAVYLCASSFGGQNNQPQHFGDGTRLSIL.

Only a few counts were recorded for this clonotype. The V call is TRBV7-6, the J call TRBJ1-2, with 9 positions matching TRBD1. Germline loops: CDR1 SGHVS, CDR2 FNYEAQ. The CDR3 runs 15 residues. The junction had 2 bases not matched to a gene; V was cut back by 1 base and J by 2 bases. Here the CDR3 reads CASSLGGQGNYGYTF. CDR3 sequence (DNA): TGTGCCAGCAGCTTAGGCGGACAGGGGAACTATGGCTACACCTTC. Based on the CDR3 plus reference TRBV7-6 and TRBJ1-2, the full variable domain is GAGVSQSPRYKVTKRGQDVALRCDPISGHVSLYWYRQALGQGPEFLTYFNYEAQQDKSGLPNDRFSAERPEGSISTLTIQRTEQRDSAMYRCASSLGGQGNYGYTFGSGTRLTVV.

The chain is built from TRBV11-2 and TRBJ2-5; possible D gene TRBD2, 6 bases. Germline loops: CDR1 SGHAT, CDR2 FQNNGV. The V end was cut by 0 bases, the J end by 13 bases, with 18 bases between. The length of the CDR3 is 14 residues. The chain's CDR3 is CASSLDLGRSPPYF. The CDR3 DNA reads as TGTGCCAGCAGCTTAGATCTTGGGAGGAGTCCTCCGTACTTC.

This clonotype was recorded a few times. The chain employs TRBV7-8 and TRBJ1-2, with D maybe TRBD1 (6 bases). V was pared by 0 bases and J by 2 bases, with 7 bases between. The CDR3 has 14 amino acids. The germline V gene encodes CDR1 SGHVS and CDR2 FQNEAQ. CDR3 loop: CASSLAGQNYGYTF. In DNA form, the CDR3 reads TGTGCCAGCAGCTTAGCTGGACAGAACTATGGCTACACCTTC.

This clonotype was seen only a few times. The V and J genes are TRBV12-3 or TRBV12-4 and TRBJ1-2; D unclear. The V and J ends lost 0 bases and 8 bases respectively, with 10 bases between them. The CDR3 length is 13 residues. In DNA form, the CDR3 reads TGTGCCAGCAGTTTAGCGCTAAAGGCCGGCTACACCTTC. Residues: CASSLALKAGYTF.